This TCR beta chain was obtained from a study of shared clonotypes between healthy human individuals. V lost 0 bases to trimming and J lost 7 bases, with 9 bases between them. CDR3 length: 13 residues. Germline CDR1 reads SGHTA; CDR2 reads FQGTGA. This clone was observed a handful of times. At the DNA level, this CDR3 is encoded by other sequences in the same sample as well. It was 150 to 250 ng DNA, about 30,000 T cell genomes, that sorted-subset replicate PCRs used. Assay: immunoSEQ multiplex PCR; the TCRdb copy retains only in-frame clones and omits some. The sample holds roughly 1,000,000 clones, more than 75% seen once.

Specimen: memory CD4+ T cells from PBMCs. The subset was: CD45RA-negative fraction. The chain combines TRBV7-3 with TRBJ1-2, with D hard to call. The receptor comes from a young man in good health. Some clones in this sample may be carry-over from other donors' samples. This chain's CDR3 is CASSLTGQSGYTF. The CDR3 DNA reads as TGTGCCAGCAGCTTAACAGGGCAATCTGGCTACACCTTC.